Sequencing of this TCR beta chain was carried out in a study of cytomegalovirus exposure and HLA in healthy donors. Study results and limitations: V- and J-gene trimming of TCR beta was linked (in a later analysis) to a missense DCLRE1C variant. The Asian-associated ancestry cluster reportedly had fewer N-insertions than the roughly 670-donor mean in a later analysis.

Germline V gene data show CDR1 as SGHTA and CDR2 as FQGNSA. V dropped 5 bases and J dropped 3 bases, with 7 bases sitting between them. The CDR3 has 12 amino acids. Donors showed nominal health when sampled, although they likely had unrecorded immune exposures. Of note for this clone: The antigen remains unidentified.

The PCR was carried out with 60 Vbeta primers and 13 Jbeta primers. This table comes from immunoSEQ multiplex PCR, and its TCRdb copy is limited to in-frame clones, with some not included. Here the sample spans 90,000 to 120,000 clones, 76% being singletons. The chain combines TRBV7-2 with TRBJ1-1, with D unclear. This receptor was identified in a man aged 18 to 35 in good health and CMV-seronegative. Sample: PBMCs. The DNA for the CDR3 is TGTGCCAGCAGCCCCCTTTACACTGAAGCTTTCTTT. It yields the protein CASSPLYTEAFF.